Below, 14 T cell receptor beta chains from the same sample are listed, as sequenced in a study of chemoradiotherapy in HPV16-positive cancers (dated by TCRdb to 2022 to 2024). Receptor amplification or capture employed the immunoSEQ multiplex PCR assay. Here the immuneACCESS table is served through TCRdb, limited to in-frame sequences with V and J called. Missing clones are a known gap in these copies; in checked studies unresolved V genes cover under half, and the rest lacks a known reason. Within this sample are roughly 32,000 clones, with 89% of them counted one time only. The ten most abundant clones make up over 3% of the sample. Sequencing used blood, obtained from a patient who underwent chemoradiotherapy. These receptors were obtained from a human donor with HPV-associated anogenital cancer.

The chain links TRBV9 to TRBJ2-3, with D possibly called TRBD1 or TRBD2 (7 bases each). V was pared by 3 bases and J by 3 bases, with 20 bases between. There are 17 residues in the CDR3. CDR1 is SGDLS, CDR2 YYNGEE, per germline. CDR3 nucleotides: TGTGCCAGCAGCGCGTCCAGGGGGAGGGGATTTACAGATACGCAGTATTTT. This codes for CASSASRGRGFTDTQYF. Full variable domain (missing parts from reference TRBV9 and TRBJ2-3): DSGVTQTPKHLITATGQRVTLRCSPRSGDLSVYWYQQSLDQGLQFLIQYYNGEERAKGNILERFSAQQFPDLHSELNLSSLELGDSALYFCASSASRGRGFTDTQYFGPGTRLTVL.

V usage is TRBV5-1 and J usage is TRBJ2-1, with D possibly TRBD1 on 6 matching bases. CDR3 length: 19 amino acids. In germline, CDR1 is SGHRS, CDR2 YFSETQ. V was pared by 2 bases and J by 7 bases, with 28 bases between. CDR3 bases: TGCGCCAGCAGCTTTTACCCAAGGGCGGCCAGGGGTTTTTATAATGAGCAGTTCTTC. Amino acids: CASSFYPRAARGFYNEQFF.

The chain has TRBV30 and TRBJ1-2, with D maybe TRBD1 (5 bases). Germline CDR1 and CDR2: GTSNPN and SVGIG (reference sequence). The V and J ends lost 0 bases and 3 bases respectively, with 11 bases between them. The CDR3 runs to 14 residues. As DNA, the CDR3 is TGTGCCTGGAGTGTGGGGCTCCGGGACTATGGCTACACCTTC. Translated: CAWSVGLRDYGYTF.

The chain couples TRBV6-8 to TRBJ2-7; D is undetermined. Trimming cost V 7 bases and J 3 bases, with 7 bases left between them. Per the germline V gene, CDR1 is MNHGY and CDR2 is SAAAGT. This CDR3 has 11 residues. The CDR3 region is CASILFYEQYF. The CDR3 DNA sequence: TGTGCCAGCATCCTCTTCTACGAGCAGTACTTC.

The V gene is TRBV9, the J gene TRBJ1-6; D not resolved. Deletions cut 2 bases from V and 3 bases from J, with 0 bases between. Germline V CDR1 and CDR2: SGDLS, YYNGEE. The CDR3 sequence is 12 residues long. CDR3 region: CASSVYNSPLHF. CDR3 in DNA: TGTGCCAGCAGCGTCTATAATTCACCCCTCCACTTT.

This clone was seen a handful of times. This chain links TRBV11-2 with TRBJ1-4, with TRBD1 identical over 8 bases. This CDR3 comprises 14 residues. With V trimmed by 5 bases and J by 9 bases, 8 bases remained unmatched. CDR1 SGHAT and CDR2 FQNNGV come from the germline V gene. In nucleotides, the CDR3 is TGTGCCAGCAGCCAGGCAGGGGGCGATAAAAAACTGTTTTTT. The encoded protein is CASSQAGGDKKLFF.

A word on this clone: No DNA is shown, since the ends of the CDR3 on it are uncertain; the CDR3 is the one TCRdb lists. The J gene is TRBJ1-1, the V gene TRBV21-1; TRBD1, the D gene given by the table, was not confirmed from the DNA. TRBV21-1 is described as a pseudogene. 22 amino acids form the CDR3, both terminal residues included. CDR3 protein: CASSILTRDRGAVGPGNTEAFF.

This chain links TRBV18 with TRBJ2-7; no definite D call. CDR3 length equals 16 residues. Germline loops: CDR1 KGHSH, CDR2 LQKENI. V was shortened by 2 bases and J by 3 bases, with 17 bases between the two germline ends. The DNA for the CDR3 is TGTGCCAGCTCACCAAGCCCCGTTGAACAAAACTACGAGCAGTACTTC. It is translated as CASSPSPVEQNYEQYF.

The V call is TRBV5-4, the J call TRBJ1-2; maybe TRBD1 (5 bases). Germline CDR1 and CDR2: SGHNT and YYREEE (reference sequence). The CDR3 contains 14 residues. The ends were cut back, 5 bases at V and 1 base at J, with 12 bases in the middle. The CDR3, as DNA: TGTGCCAGCAGAAGGGGTGGCCTTAACTATGGCTACACCTTC. It translates to CASRRGGLNYGYTF.

This chain joins TRBV5-4 and TRBJ2-1; D possibly corresponds to TRBD2 (7 bases). The CDR3 is 15 residues long. V lost 4 bases and J lost 4, with 15 bases in between. Germline lookup yields CDR1 SGHNT and CDR2 YYREEE (reference sequence). The CDR3 spells CASSLGGATYNEQFF. Here the CDR3 DNA reads TGTGCCAGCAGCCTTGGGGGGGCTACATACAATGAGCAGTTCTTC.

This CDR3 is CASSQGLEGEQYF. Here the CDR3 DNA reads TGTGCCAGCAGCCAGGGTCTAGAGGGTGAGCAGTACTTC. The V gene is TRBV14, the J gene TRBJ2-7; a weak D match, TRBD2 (5 bases). Germline CDR1 reads SGHDN; CDR2 reads FVKESK. The V end lost 3 bases, the J end lost 7 bases, and 13 bases lay between the germline ends. This CDR3 spans 13 amino acids. Supplemented by reference TRBV14 and TRBJ2-7, the full variable domain reads EAGVTQFPSHSVIEKGQTVTLRCDPISGHDNLYWYRRVMGKEIKFLLHFVKESKQDESGMPNNRFLAERTGGTYSTLKVQPAELEDSGVYFCASSQGLEGEQYFGPGTRLTVT.

This chain joins TRBV9 and TRBJ2-1; TRBD1 aligns across 11 bases. J gave up 7 bases and V 3 bases, and 3 bases lay outside the gene matches. CDR1 and CDR2 (germline): SGDLS, YYNGEE. This CDR3 is 14 amino acids long. The CDR3 DNA follows: TGTGCCAGCAGCGGGACAGGGGGCGGTAATGAGCAGTTCTTC. This sequence encodes CASSGTGGGNEQFF.

This clone was seen just once. The chain employs TRBV7-9 and TRBJ1-3; D is possibly TRBD1 (5 bases). The CDR3 totals 16 residues. The V gene lost 2 bases and the J gene lost 0 bases, with 11 bases spanning the gap. Germline V gene data show CDR1 as SEHNR and CDR2 as FQNEAQ (reference sequence). The CDR3 is CASSLRRGTSGNTIYF. The CDR3 nucleotides read TGTGCCAGCAGCTTAAGAAGGGGAACCTCTGGAAACACCATATATTTT. The full variable domain, in which reference TRBV7-9 and TRBJ1-3 provide the parts outside the CDR3, is DTGVSQNPRHKITKRGQNVTFRCDPISEHNRLYWYRQTLGQGPEFLTYFQNEAQLEKSRLLSDRFSAERPKGSFSTLEIQRTEQGDSAMYLCASSLRRGTSGNTIYFGEGSWLTVV.

The chain recombines TRBV13 with TRBJ2-5, with 9 nucleotides matching TRBD2. The ends lost 5 bases at V and 4 bases at J; junction bases unmatched: 11. In germline, CDR1 is PRHDT, CDR2 FYEKMQ (reference sequence). The CDR3 loop spans 16 amino acids. The CDR3 nucleotides are TGTGCCAGCAGCCCTCCTCGGAGGCGGGGGGGAGAGACCCAGTACTTC. Translated, it gives CASSPPRRRGGETQYF.